This T cell receptor (beta chain) is drawn from a study of shared clonotypes between healthy human individuals. Study overall: Used for every donor were three CD4 naive, three CD4 memory, two CD8 naive and one CD8 memory plate.

Whole-study results and caveats: A reduction in generation probabilities was seen for non-shared clonotypes relative to those shared by all four donors. Naive subsets usually exceeded memory subsets in estimated richness.

Concerning this clone itself: Its antigen remains unidentified.

The assay used deep level. The repertoire was sequenced with immunoSEQ multiplex PCR; TCRdb's copy has only in-frame clones and lacks some. The sample contains roughly 1.4 million clones, 98% of which appear only once. Sequencing was performed on naive CD4+ T cells sorted from blood. Subset described: CD45RA+ positively selected. This clonotype originated in a man aged 30-40 years in good health.

CDR3 in amino acids: CASNTSERPEAFF. DNA for the CDR3: TGTGCCAGCAATACAAGTGAGCGGCCTGAAGCTTTCTTT. The chain is built from TRBV6-6 and TRBJ1-1; D unclear. Trimming left V 7 bases short and J 6 bases short, with 15 bases between. CDR3 length equals 13 residues. The germline V gene has CDR1 MNHNY and CDR2 SVGAGI (reference sequence).